The present entry profiles one TCR beta chain with its context. This table comes from immunoSEQ multiplex PCR, and its TCRdb copy is limited to in-frame clones, with some not included. Here the sample spans under 110,000 clones, around 88% being singletons. The sample is drawn from a study of control samples from healthy donors and cancer patients. Germline V CDR1 and CDR2: MNHNY, SVGAGI (reference sequence). The ends were cut back, 6 bases at V and 4 bases at J, with 21 bases in the middle. The CDR3 runs to 16 residues. J is TRBJ1-2 and V is TRBV6-6; D remains ambiguous. The receptor comes from a man aged 30 to 45 in good health. Sequences were obtained from blood. For the CDR3, the DNA is TGTGCCAGCAGCCCATCCGATCACGGGATCCCCTATGGCTACACCTTC. Encoded protein: CASSPSDHGIPYGYTF.